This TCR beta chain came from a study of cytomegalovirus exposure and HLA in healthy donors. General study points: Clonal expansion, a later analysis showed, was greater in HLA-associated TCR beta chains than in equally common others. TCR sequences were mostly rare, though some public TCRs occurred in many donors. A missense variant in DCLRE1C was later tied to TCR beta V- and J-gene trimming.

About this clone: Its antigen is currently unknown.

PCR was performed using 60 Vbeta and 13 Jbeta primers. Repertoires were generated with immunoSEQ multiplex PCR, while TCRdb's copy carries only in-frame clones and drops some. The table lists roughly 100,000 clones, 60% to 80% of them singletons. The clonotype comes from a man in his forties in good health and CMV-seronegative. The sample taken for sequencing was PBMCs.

CDR3 coding DNA: TGTGCCACTAACCGGAGAAACCAAGAGACCCAGTACTTC. This gives the protein CATNRRNQETQYF. The chain is built from TRBV7-9 and TRBJ2-5; D unresolved. The CDR3 totals 13 residues. Trimming took off 10 bases at V and 0 bases at J, with 12 bases between the two ends. Germline V lookup: CDR1 SEHNR, CDR2 FQNEAQ (reference sequence).